What follows is one TCR beta chain and its context. The data originate from a study of beta chain features in type 1 diabetes. The CDR3 is 13 residues long. Germline values: CDR1 SGHAT, CDR2 FQDESV (reference sequence). The J segment lost 4 bases and the V segment lost 4 bases, leaving 2 bases of the junction unmatched. The investigators reverse transcribed all of the isolated RNA, so they sequenced expressed TCRB transcripts. The table came from immunoSEQ multiplex PCR; TCRdb's copy has only in-frame clones and leaves some out. Counted here are roughly 380,000 clones, about 18% occurring once; the ten biggest clones make up roughly 0.045%.

The sequenced sample was naive CD4+ T cells from blood. This sequence originates from a woman aged 18-30 years in good health. The chain joins TRBV11-1 to TRBJ2-5; 8 nucleotides align to TRBD1. CDR3 protein: CASSYGQGETQYF. The DNA of the CDR3 is TGTGCCAGCAGCTATGGACAGGGAGAGACCCAGTACTTC.